These T cell receptor beta chains were read from a single sample in a study of cytomegalovirus exposure and HLA in healthy donors. Profiled with immunoSEQ multiplex PCR; TCRdb holds only in-frame clones, not every one. The sample contains approximately 190,000 clones, about 13% of which appear only once. Source material: PBMCs. The receptors stem from a man aged 50 or older in good health and CMV-seropositive. CDR3s include the opening cysteine and the closing phenylalanine or tryptophan. A D gene is named only where the DNA matches it firmly. Only part of the rows carry a size: once, few, many, or a class if the clone is expanded.

DNA: TGTGCCAGCGGCGGACAGGCGAGCTCTGGGGCCAACGTCCCGACTTTC; CDR3: CASGGQASSGANVPTF; size: few; J: TRBJ2-6; D: TRBD1; V: TRBV11-3
DNA: TGTGCCAGCAGTTCGGGCGGGAGGCAGAGCAATCAGCCCCAGCATTTT; CDR3: CASSSGGRQSNQPQHF; size: few; J: TRBJ1-5; D: .; V: TRBV27
DNA: TGTGCCAGCAGCGCAGGGGGCCCTTATGGCTACACCTTC; CDR3: CASSAGGPYGYTF; size: .; J: TRBJ1-2; D: TRBD1; V: TRBV28
DNA: TGTGCCAGCAGGGACAGGGATGTCACCGGGGAGCTGTTTTTT; CDR3: CASRDRDVTGELFF; size: .; J: TRBJ2-2; D: TRBD1; V: TRBV5-4
DNA: TGTGCCAGCAGCCCCTATAATGGAGGGGGCGTTGAAAAACTGTTTTTT; CDR3: CASSPYNGGGVEKLFF; size: .; J: TRBJ1-4; D: TRBD1; V: TRBV6-6
DNA: TGCGCCAGCAGCCAAGTAATCGGGAACCGTCAGCCCCAGCATTTT; CDR3: CASSQVIGNRQPQHF; size: .; J: TRBJ1-5; D: .; V: TRBV4-1
DNA: TGTGCCAGCAGCCAACCGTTAACAACTAATGAAAAACTGTTTTTT; CDR3: CASSQPLTTNEKLFF; size: .; J: TRBJ1-4; D: .; V: TRBV4-2
DNA: TGTGCCAGCACCTCCCGGGGGACCGAGCAGTACTTC; CDR3: CASTSRGTEQYF; size: .; J: TRBJ2-7; D: .; V: TRBV5-6
DNA: TGCGCCAGCAGCCAAGATCAGAACAGGGCCTACGAGCAGTACTTC; CDR3: CASSQDQNRAYEQYF; size: .; J: TRBJ2-7; D: .; V: TRBV4-1
DNA: TGTGCCAGCTTCGGGGAGTCGAGCACTGAAGCTTTCTTT; CDR3: CASFGESSTEAFF; size: .; J: TRBJ1-1; D: .; V: TRBV5-4
DNA: TGTGCCAGTAGTCCAGGGGTCCTCCCCGGGGAGCTGTTTTTT; CDR3: CASSPGVLPGELFF; size: .; J: TRBJ2-2; D: .; V: TRBV19
DNA: TGTGCCAGCAGCCCCCTGGGAGGCAAATCAAGCAATGAGACCCAGTACTTC; CDR3: CASSPLGGKSSNETQYF; size: .; J: TRBJ2-5; D: .; V: TRBV7-9
DNA: TGTGCCAGCACCCTCGGCAGGGCCTACACCGGGGAGCTGTTTTTT; CDR3: CASTLGRAYTGELFF; size: .; J: TRBJ2-2; D: .; V: TRBV13
DNA: TGTGCCAGTAGTATAAACAGGGGTATCTCGGACTATGGCTACACCTTC; CDR3: CASSINRGISDYGYTF; size: few; J: TRBJ1-2; D: TRBD1; V: TRBV19
DNA: TGTGCCAGCAACAGCTGGAATGAAAAACTGTTTTTT; CDR3: CASNSWNEKLFF; size: .; J: TRBJ1-4; D: .; V: TRBV28
DNA: TGTGCCACCAGCAGAGACACATACAGAGCTGGGGCCAACGTCCTGACTTTC; CDR3: CATSRDTYRAGANVLTF; size: .; J: TRBJ2-6; D: .; V: TRBV15
DNA: TGTGCCAGCTCACCAGGGACAGGGCGCGAGCAGTACTTC; CDR3: CASSPGTGREQYF; size: few; J: TRBJ2-7; D: TRBD1; V: TRBV18
DNA: TGTGCCAGCAGCTTGAGGGGGGGATTTAACTATGGCTACACCTTC; CDR3: CASSLRGGFNYGYTF; size: .; J: TRBJ1-2; D: .; V: TRBV5-4
DNA: TGTGCCAGCAGCATGAACCCAGCGTCGGGCAATGAGCAGTTCTTC; CDR3: CASSMNPASGNEQFF; size: .; J: TRBJ2-1; D: .; V: TRBV7-2
DNA: TGTGCCAGCAGCTTGCGGACAGGGAACAATGAGCAGTTCTTC; CDR3: CASSLRTGNNEQFF; size: .; J: TRBJ2-1; D: TRBD1; V: TRBV5-4
DNA: TGTGCCATCAGGGGACAGGGCATGGGCAATGAGCAGTTCTTC; CDR3: CAIRGQGMGNEQFF; size: .; J: TRBJ2-1; D: TRBD1; V: TRBV10-3
DNA: TGTGCCAGCAGTTACTACAGGGTGAACACTGAAGCTTTCTTT; CDR3: CASSYYRVNTEAFF; size: .; J: TRBJ1-1; D: .; V: TRBV6-6